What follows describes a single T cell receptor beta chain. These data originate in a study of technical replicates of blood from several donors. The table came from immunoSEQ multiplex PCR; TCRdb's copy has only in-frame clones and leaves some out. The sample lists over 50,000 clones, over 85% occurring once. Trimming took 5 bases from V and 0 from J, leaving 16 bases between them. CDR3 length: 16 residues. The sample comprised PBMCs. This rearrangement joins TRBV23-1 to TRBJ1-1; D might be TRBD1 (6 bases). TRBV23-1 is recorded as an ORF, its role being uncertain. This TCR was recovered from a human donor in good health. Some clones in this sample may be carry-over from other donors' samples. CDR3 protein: CASSKCRTVMNTEAFF. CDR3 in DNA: TGCGCCAGCAGTAAGTGCCGGACAGTCATGAACACTGAAGCTTTCTTT.